A single sample is the source of the 2 T cell receptor beta chains below, sequenced in a study of blood T cells in healthy people across ages. Using a J-beta primer mix together with a sample-barcoded 5' primer, a second PCR was run for roughly 6 to 12 cycles. From the 5' RACE reads, TCRdb called clonotypes with MiXCR, one entry per CDR3 protein. The sample has roughly 930,000 distinct CDR3 sequences, roughly 43% seen once. The specimen was blood. These receptors all come from a man aged 25-45 years in good health.

V and J are TRBV27 and TRBJ2-1; TRBD2 matches at 9 bases. The CDR3 covers 16 residues. Germline trimming cut 5 bases from V and 6 bases from J; bases unmatched to any gene: 11. Germline V gene lookup returns CDR1 MNHEY and CDR2 SMNVEV (reference sequence). CDR3 DNA sequence: TGTGCCAGCAGTCGCGCTAGCGGGGAGGCCAGCAATGAGCAGTTCTTC. Its translation: CASSRASGEASNEQFF.

The chain employs TRBV6-5 and TRBJ2-7; 9 nucleotides agree with TRBD1. Germline CDR1 MNHEY, CDR2 SVGAGI. Trimming at V came to 10 bases and at J to 0 bases, leaving 10 bases not matched to a gene. CDR3 length equals 15 residues. The CDR3 DNA is TGTGCCACCGAGATTGGGACAGGGATCTCCTACGAGCAGTACTTC. It codes for CATEIGTGISYEQYF.